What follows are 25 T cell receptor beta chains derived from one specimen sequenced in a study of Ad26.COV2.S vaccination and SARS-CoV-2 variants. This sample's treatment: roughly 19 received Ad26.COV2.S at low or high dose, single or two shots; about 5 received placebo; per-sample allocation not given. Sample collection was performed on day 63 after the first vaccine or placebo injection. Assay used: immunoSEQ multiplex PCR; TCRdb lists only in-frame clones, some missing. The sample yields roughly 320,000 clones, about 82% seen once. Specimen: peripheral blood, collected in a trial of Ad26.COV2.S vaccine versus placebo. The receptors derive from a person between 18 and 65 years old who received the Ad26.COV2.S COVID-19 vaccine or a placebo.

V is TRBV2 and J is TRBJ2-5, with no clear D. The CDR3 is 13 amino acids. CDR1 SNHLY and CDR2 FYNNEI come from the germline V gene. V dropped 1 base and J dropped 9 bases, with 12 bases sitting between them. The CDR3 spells CASSEELWVPQYF. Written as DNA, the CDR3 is TGTGCCAGCAGTGAAGAACTTTGGGTTCCCCAGTACTTC.

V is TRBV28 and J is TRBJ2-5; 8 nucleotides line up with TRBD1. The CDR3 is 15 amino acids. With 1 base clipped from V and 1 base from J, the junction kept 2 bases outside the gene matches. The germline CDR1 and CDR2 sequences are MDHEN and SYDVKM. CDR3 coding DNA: TGTGCCAGCAGTTTATTAGGACAGGGCCAAGAGACCCAGTACTTC. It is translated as CASSLLGQGQETQYF. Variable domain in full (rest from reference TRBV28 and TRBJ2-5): DVKVTQSSRYLVKRTGEKVFLECVQDMDHENMFWYRQDPGLGLRLIYFSYDVKMKEKGDIPEGYSVSREKKERFSLILESASTNQTSMYLCASSLLGQGQETQYFGPGTRLLVL.

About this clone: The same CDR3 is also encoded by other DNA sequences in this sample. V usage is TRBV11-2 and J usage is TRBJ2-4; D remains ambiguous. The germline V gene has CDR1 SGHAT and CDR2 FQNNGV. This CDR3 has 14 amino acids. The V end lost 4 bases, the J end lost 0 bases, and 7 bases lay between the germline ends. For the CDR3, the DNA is TGTGCCAGCAGCTCCCGATTAGCCAAAAACATTCAGTACTTC. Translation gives CASSSRLAKNIQYF.

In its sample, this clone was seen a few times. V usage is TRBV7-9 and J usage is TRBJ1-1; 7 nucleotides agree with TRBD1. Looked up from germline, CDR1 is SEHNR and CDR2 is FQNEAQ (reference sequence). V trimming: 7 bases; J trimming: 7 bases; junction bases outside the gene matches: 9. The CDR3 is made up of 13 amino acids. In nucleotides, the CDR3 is TGTGCCAGCACCGAGACAGGGTTCAGTGAAGCTTTCTTT. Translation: CASTETGFSEAFF.

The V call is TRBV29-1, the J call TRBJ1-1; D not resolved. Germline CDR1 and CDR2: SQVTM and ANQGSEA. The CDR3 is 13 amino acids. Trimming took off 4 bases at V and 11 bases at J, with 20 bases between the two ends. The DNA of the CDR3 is TGCAGCGTTGTCAGTCTGAACACCCCCGGGGCTTTCTTT. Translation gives CSVVSLNTPGAFF.

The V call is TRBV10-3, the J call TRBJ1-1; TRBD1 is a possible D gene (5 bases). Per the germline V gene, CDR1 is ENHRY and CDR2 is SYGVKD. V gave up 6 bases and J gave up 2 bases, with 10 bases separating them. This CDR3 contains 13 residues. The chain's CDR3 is CAIRPGPNTEAFF. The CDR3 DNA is TGTGCCATCAGGCCGGGACCCAACACTGAAGCTTTCTTT.

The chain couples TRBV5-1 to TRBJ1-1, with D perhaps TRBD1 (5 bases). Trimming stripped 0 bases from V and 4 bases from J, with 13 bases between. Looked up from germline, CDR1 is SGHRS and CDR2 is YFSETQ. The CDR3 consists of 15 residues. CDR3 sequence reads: CASSLGSAGSTEAFF. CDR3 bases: TGCGCCAGCAGCTTGGGAAGTGCAGGGAGCACTGAAGCTTTCTTT.

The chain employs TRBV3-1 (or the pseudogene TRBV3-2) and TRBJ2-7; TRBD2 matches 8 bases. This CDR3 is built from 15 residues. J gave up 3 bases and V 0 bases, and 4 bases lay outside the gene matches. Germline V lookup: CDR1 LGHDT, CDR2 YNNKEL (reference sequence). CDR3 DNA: TGTGCCAGCAGCCAAGAAATAGCGGGGAGCTACGAGCAGTACTTC. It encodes CASSQEIAGSYEQYF.

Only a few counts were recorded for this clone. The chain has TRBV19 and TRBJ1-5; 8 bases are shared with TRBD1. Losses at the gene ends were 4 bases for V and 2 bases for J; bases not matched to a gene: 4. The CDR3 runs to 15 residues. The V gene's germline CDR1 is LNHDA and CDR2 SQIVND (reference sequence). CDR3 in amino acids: CASSTVGQGNQPQHF. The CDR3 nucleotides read TGTGCCAGTAGTACCGTGGGACAGGGCAATCAGCCCCAGCATTTT.

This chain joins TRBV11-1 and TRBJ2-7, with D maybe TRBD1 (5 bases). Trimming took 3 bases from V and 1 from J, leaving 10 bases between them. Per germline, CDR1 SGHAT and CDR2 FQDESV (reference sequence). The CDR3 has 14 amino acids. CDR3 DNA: TGTGCCAGCAGCTTGAATCCAGGGTCCTACGAGCAGTACTTC. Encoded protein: CASSLNPGSYEQYF.

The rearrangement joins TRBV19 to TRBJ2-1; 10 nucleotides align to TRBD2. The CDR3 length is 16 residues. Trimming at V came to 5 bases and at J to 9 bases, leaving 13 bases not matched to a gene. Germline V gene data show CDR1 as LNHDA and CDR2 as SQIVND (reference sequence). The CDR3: CASSPTGGSGGFEQFF. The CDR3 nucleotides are TGTGCCAGTAGTCCGACCGGCGGTAGCGGGGGGTTTGAGCAGTTCTTC.

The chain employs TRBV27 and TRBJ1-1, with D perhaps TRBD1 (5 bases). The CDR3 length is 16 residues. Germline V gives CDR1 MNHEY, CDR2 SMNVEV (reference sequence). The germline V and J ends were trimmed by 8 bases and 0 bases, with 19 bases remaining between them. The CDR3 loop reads CASSVWGGVVNTEAFF. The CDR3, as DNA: TGTGCCAGCTCCGTCTGGGGGGGAGTGGTGAACACTGAAGCTTTCTTT.

The DNA of the CDR3 is TGCGCCAGCAGCTTGGCAGGGTATAGCAATCAGCCCCAGCATTTT. It is translated as CASSLAGYSNQPQHF. The rearrangement uses TRBV5-1 and TRBJ1-5, with D possibly TRBD1 on 5 matching bases. Looked up from germline, CDR1 is SGHRS and CDR2 is YFSETQ. This CDR3 comprises 15 residues. V shed 0 bases and J shed 0 bases, with 7 bases lying between them.

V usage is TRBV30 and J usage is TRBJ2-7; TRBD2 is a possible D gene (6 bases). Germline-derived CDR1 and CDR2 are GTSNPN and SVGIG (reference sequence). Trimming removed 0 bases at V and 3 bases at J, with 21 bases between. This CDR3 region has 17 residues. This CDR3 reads CAWSVLSERRRDYEQYF. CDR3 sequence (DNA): TGTGCCTGGAGTGTACTGTCAGAGAGGCGGCGGGACTACGAGCAGTACTTC.

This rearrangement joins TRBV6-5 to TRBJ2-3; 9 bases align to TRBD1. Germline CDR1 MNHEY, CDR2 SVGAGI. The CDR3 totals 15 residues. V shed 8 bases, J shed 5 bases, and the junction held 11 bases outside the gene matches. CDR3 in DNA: TGTGCCAGCGCTTCTGGACAGGGGACTGTAGATACGCAGTATTTT. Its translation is CASASGQGTVDTQYF.

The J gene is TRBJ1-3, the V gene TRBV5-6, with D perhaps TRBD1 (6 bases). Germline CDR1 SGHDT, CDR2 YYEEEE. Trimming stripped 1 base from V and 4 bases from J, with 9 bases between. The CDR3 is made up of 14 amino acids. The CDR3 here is CASSLPGHGNTIYF. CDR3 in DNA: TGTGCCAGCAGCTTGCCGGGACACGGAAACACCATATATTTT.

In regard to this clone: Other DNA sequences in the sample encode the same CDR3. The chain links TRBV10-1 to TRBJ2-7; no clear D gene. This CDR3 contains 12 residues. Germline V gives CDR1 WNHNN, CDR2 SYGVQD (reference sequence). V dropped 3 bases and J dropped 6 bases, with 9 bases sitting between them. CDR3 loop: CASSDLGGEQYF. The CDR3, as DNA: TGCGCCAGCAGTGATCTAGGCGGCGAGCAGTACTTC.

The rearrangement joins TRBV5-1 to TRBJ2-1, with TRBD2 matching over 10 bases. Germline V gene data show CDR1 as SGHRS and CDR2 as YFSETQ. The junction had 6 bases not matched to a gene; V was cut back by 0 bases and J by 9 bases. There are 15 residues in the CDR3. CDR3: CASSLEAGGPGEQFF. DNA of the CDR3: TGCGCCAGCAGCTTGGAAGCGGGGGGGCCGGGTGAGCAGTTCTTC.

CDR3 nucleotide sequence: TGTGCCACCAGTGATCGGGGGGCTGTCTACAATGAGCAGTTCTTC. This sequence encodes CATSDRGAVYNEQFF. The genes are TRBV24-1 and TRBJ2-1, with TRBD2 as a possible D gene (7 bases). Looked up from germline, CDR1 is KGHDR and CDR2 is SFDVKD. This CDR3 is built from 15 residues. Between the trimmed V and J ends, which lost 3 bases and 3 bases, there was a span of 11 bases.

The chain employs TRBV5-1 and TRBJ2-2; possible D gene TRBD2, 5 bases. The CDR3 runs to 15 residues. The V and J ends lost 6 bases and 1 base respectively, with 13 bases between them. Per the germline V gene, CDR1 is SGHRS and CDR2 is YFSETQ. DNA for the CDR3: TGCGCCAGCAAGGAGGCGGTACAGAACACCGGGGAGCTGTTTTTT. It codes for CASKEAVQNTGELFF.

CDR3 sequence: CASSFEGAAYGYTF. For the CDR3, the DNA is TGTGCCAGCAGCTTTGAGGGGGCGGCTTATGGCTACACCTTC. The chain links TRBV5-6 to TRBJ1-2; 7 bases map to TRBD1. This CDR3 has 14 amino acids. V shed 2 bases and J 5 bases; nucleotides not matched to a gene: 6. The V gene's germline CDR1 is SGHDT and CDR2 YYEEEE.

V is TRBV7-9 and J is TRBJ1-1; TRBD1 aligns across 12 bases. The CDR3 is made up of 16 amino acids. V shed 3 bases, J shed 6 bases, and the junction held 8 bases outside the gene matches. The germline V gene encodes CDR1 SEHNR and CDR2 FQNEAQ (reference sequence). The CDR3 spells CASSFSGGTGGAEAFF. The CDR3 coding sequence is TGTGCCAGCAGCTTCTCCGGTGGGACAGGGGGCGCTGAAGCTTTCTTT.

The CDR3 DNA is TGTGCCAGCTCACCACCAATAAGGGACAGCTATGGCTACACCTTC. Encoded protein: CASSPPIRDSYGYTF. The gene calls are TRBV18 and TRBJ1-2; 7 bases align to TRBD1. The CDR3 is 15 amino acids. The trim removed 0 bases at V and 4 bases at J, leaving 5 bases unmatched. The germline V gene encodes CDR1 KGHSH and CDR2 LQKENI. Drawing the rest from reference TRBV18 and TRBJ1-2, the complete variable domain is NAGVMQNPRHLVRRRGQEARLRCSPMKGHSHVYWYRQLPEEGLKFMVYLQKENIIDESGMPKERFSAEFPKEGPSILRIQQVVRGDSAAYFCASSPPIRDSYGYTFGSGTRLTVV.

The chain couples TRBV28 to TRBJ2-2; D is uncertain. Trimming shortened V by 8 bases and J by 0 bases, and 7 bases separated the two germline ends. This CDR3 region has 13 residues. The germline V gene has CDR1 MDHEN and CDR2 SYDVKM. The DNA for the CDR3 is TGTGCCAGCCTCGCCCCGAACACCGGGGAGCTGTTTTTT. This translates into CASLAPNTGELFF.

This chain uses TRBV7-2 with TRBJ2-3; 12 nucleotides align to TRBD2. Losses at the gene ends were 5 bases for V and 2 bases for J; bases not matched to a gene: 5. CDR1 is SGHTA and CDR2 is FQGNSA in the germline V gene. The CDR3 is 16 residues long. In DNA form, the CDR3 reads TGTGCCAGCAGCCCCGGGACTAGCGGGCTCACAGATACGCAGTATTTT. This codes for CASSPGTSGLTDTQYF.